This TCR beta chain was found in a study of T cells in Graves' hyperthyroidism and ophthalmopathy. CDR3 length: 13 amino acids. Trimming cost V 9 bases and J 3 bases, with 12 bases left between them. The germline V gene has CDR1 LNHDA and CDR2 SQIVND (reference sequence). Amplification of TCR beta CDR3 regions used RNA as the template. The TCR CDR3 first-round RT-PCR relied on the HTBI primer set. TCRdb reanalysed the multiplex PCR reads using MiXCR and keeps one entry per CDR3 protein. The repertoire holds approximately 690,000 distinct CDR3 sequences, with about 15% as singletons. The table lists this clonotype with many counts.

This receptor was obtained from a woman aged 45-59 years with Graves' ophthalmopathy. This sequence joins TRBV19 and TRBJ2-1; tentatively, D is TRBD2 (6 bases). Sequencing input: blood. As DNA, the CDR3 is TGTGCCAGCAGCGTGACTAGCTACAATGAGCAGTTCTTC. This translates into CASSVTSYNEQFF.